These 2 T cell receptor beta chains were all obtained from the same sample, sequenced in a study of blood T cell repertoires in COVID-19. TCRdb keeps only in-frame clones here, not all; method: immunoSEQ multiplex PCR. This repertoire shows 35,000 or so clones, around 86% found once; its top ten account for 6.1%. The material sequenced was peripheral blood. These receptor sequences come from a human donor in a cohort sampled during active COVID-19.

This clone has only a few counts. This chain uses TRBV10-2 with TRBJ2-7, with unresolved D. V dropped 6 bases and J dropped 7 bases, with 10 bases sitting between them. The CDR3 has 11 amino acids. Germline values: CDR1 WSHSY, CDR2 SAAADI. CDR3 nucleotides: TGCGCCAGCAGCCCCGCGCGGGAGCAGTACTTC. Its translation: CASSPAREQYF.

This chain connects TRBV29-1 to TRBJ1-3; D not certain. The CDR3 contains 13 residues. Deletions cut 4 bases from V and 0 bases from J, with 7 bases between. Germline-derived CDR1 and CDR2 are SQVTM and ANQGSEA. CDR3 sequence: CSVVESSGNTIYF. In DNA, the CDR3 is TGCAGCGTTGTGGAGAGCTCTGGAAACACCATATATTTT. The complete variable domain, with remaining parts taken from reference TRBV29-1 and TRBJ1-3, reads SAVISQKPSRDICQRGTSLTIQCQVDSQVTMMFWYRQQPGQSLTLIATANQGSEATYESGFVIDKFPISRPNLTFSTLTVSNMSPEDSSIYLCSVVESSGNTIYFGEGSWLTVV.